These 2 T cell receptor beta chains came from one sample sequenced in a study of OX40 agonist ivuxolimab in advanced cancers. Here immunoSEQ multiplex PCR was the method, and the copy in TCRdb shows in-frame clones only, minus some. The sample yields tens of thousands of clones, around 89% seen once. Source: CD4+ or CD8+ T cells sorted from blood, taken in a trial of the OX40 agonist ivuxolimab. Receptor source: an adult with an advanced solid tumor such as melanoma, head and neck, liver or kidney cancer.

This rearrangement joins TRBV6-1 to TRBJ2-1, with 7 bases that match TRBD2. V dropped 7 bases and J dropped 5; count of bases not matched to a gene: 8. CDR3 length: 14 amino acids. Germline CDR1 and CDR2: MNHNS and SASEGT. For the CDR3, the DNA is TGTGCCAGCATCAGGCGGGAGAGCAACAATGAGCAGTTCTTC. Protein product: CASIRRESNNEQFF.

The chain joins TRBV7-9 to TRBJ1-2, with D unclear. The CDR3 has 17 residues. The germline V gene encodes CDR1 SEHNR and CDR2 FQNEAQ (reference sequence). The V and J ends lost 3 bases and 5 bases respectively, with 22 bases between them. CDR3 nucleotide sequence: TGTGCCAGCAGCTTTGATCGCGACCTCCCGGGAAGTTATGGCTACACCTTC. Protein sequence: CASSFDRDLPGSYGYTF. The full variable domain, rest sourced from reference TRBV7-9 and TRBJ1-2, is DTGVSQNPRHKITKRGQNVTFRCDPISEHNRLYWYRQTLGQGPEFLTYFQNEAQLEKSRLLSDRFSAERPKGSFSTLEIQRTEQGDSAMYLCASSFDRDLPGSYGYTFGSGTRLTVV.